Below, 14 T cell receptor beta chains from the same sample are listed, as sequenced in a study of blood T cell repertoires in COVID-19. Some clones are missing from TCRdb's copy, which holds only in-frame ones; the method was immunoSEQ multiplex PCR. In the table there are 130,000 to 150,000 clones, under 90% of which are singletons. Sequenced sample: peripheral blood. The receptors originated from a human donor in a cohort sampled during active COVID-19.

With regard to this clone: An end of the junction differs from the germline gene, which may be a read error. Here the CDR3 DNA reads TGTGCCAGCAGTACCGCTACCCTTTTGGATAAGGAGAGCTTC. Protein product: CASSTATLLDKESF. The rearrangement links TRBV28 to TRBJ2-7, with D hard to call. CDR3 length: 14 amino acids. Germline-derived CDR1 and CDR2 are MDHEN and SYDVKM.

The J gene is TRBJ2-1, the V gene TRBV5-4; a possible D gene is TRBD2 (6 bases). This CDR3 has 14 amino acids. Germline loops: CDR1 SGHNT, CDR2 YYREEE (reference sequence). The germline V and J ends were trimmed by 4 bases and 1 base, with 9 bases remaining between them. CDR3 residues: CASSAGTSYNEQFF. The DNA of the CDR3 is TGTGCCAGCAGCGCTGGGACTTCCTACAATGAGCAGTTCTTC.

The chain recombines TRBV24-1 with TRBJ2-1, with D maybe TRBD1 (6 bases). The V gene lost 4 bases and the J gene lost 7 bases, with 19 bases spanning the gap. Germline CDR1 and CDR2: KGHDR and SFDVKD. The CDR3 contains 16 residues. This CDR3 is CATSEGWGPFGNEQFF. Here the CDR3 DNA reads TGTGCCACCAGTGAGGGGTGGGGGCCCTTTGGGAATGAGCAGTTCTTC.

The chain uses TRBV2 and TRBJ2-5; TRBD1 agrees at 12 bases. Per the germline V gene, CDR1 is SNHLY and CDR2 is FYNNEI. This CDR3 comprises 14 residues. V trimming: 6 bases; J trimming: 5 bases; junction bases outside the gene matches: 4. The CDR3, as DNA: TGTGCCAGCAGGGGGACAGGGGGCCTGGAGACCCAGTACTTC. It specifies CASRGTGGLETQYF.

This clone was observed a few times. The J gene is TRBJ2-7, the V gene TRBV7-8, with D tentatively TRBD1 (6 bases). This CDR3 is 16 amino acids long. The V end lost 5 bases, the J end lost 0 bases, and 17 bases lay between the germline ends. Germline assignment: CDR1 SGHVS and CDR2 FQNEAQ. The CDR3 loop reads CASSPTGQEDSYEQYF. The CDR3 bases are TGTGCCAGCAGCCCCACAGGGCAAGAGGACTCCTACGAGCAGTACTTC.

The rearrangement links TRBV30 to TRBJ1-1; D might be TRBD1 (6 bases). Trimming took 0 bases from V and 2 from J, leaving 19 bases between them. The CDR3 sequence is 17 residues long. CDR1 GTSNPN and CDR2 SVGIG come from the germline V gene (reference sequence). The CDR3 here is CAWSVPRGVGANTEAFF. CDR3 sequence (DNA): TGTGCCTGGAGTGTACCGCGGGGGGTGGGGGCTAACACTGAAGCTTTCTTT.

The rearrangement links TRBV29-1 to TRBJ2-5, with 10 bases aligning to TRBD2. Germline trimming cut 8 bases from V and 5 bases from J; bases unmatched to any gene: 8. The CDR3 is made up of 13 amino acids. The germline gives CDR1 SQVTM, CDR2 ANQGSEA. Here the CDR3 reads CSTGLAVRETQYF. CDR3 nucleotides: TGCAGCACCGGACTAGCGGTCCGGGAGACCCAGTACTTC.

This clone was detected only a few times. The chain has TRBV5-4 and TRBJ2-5, with 7 bases matching TRBD2. The J segment lost 6 bases and the V segment lost 0 bases, leaving 11 bases of the junction unmatched. CDR1 is SGHNT, CDR2 YYREEE, per germline (reference sequence). This CDR3 spans 16 amino acids. The DNA of the CDR3 is TGTGCCAGCAGCTTGGGAGGGAGGGACGCATCCAAGACCCAGTACTTC. Translating it yields CASSLGGRDASKTQYF.

The genes are TRBV29-1 and TRBJ2-3, with 12 bases aligning to TRBD2. Trimming took 2 bases from V and 10 from J; bases not matched to a gene: 4. Germline CDR1 reads SQVTM; CDR2 reads ANQGSEA. This CDR3 is 13 amino acids long. This CDR3 is CSVESASGGAQYF. CDR3 bases: TGCAGCGTTGAAAGTGCTAGCGGGGGGGCGCAGTATTTT.

This chain joins TRBV9 and TRBJ1-4; 7 nucleotides agree with TRBD1. Germline assignment: CDR1 SGDLS and CDR2 YYNGEE. The CDR3 covers 17 residues. V was clipped by 0 bases and J by 7 bases; unmatched bases: 12. The CDR3: CASSVEGAHHSGEKLFF. The DNA of the CDR3 is TGTGCCAGCAGCGTAGAGGGGGCGCACCACTCGGGTGAAAAACTGTTTTTT.

Written as DNA, the CDR3 is TGTGCCAGCAGCTCCGTTCGACAGGGCCTCTCTGGAAACACCATATATTTT. Translating it yields CASSSVRQGLSGNTIYF. V is TRBV28 and J is TRBJ1-3, with 7 bases that match TRBD1. Looked up from germline, CDR1 is MDHEN and CDR2 is SYDVKM. Trimming at V came to 6 bases and at J to 0 bases, leaving 11 bases not matched to a gene. This CDR3 region has 17 residues.

J is TRBJ2-7 and V is TRBV24-1, with a tentative D call TRBD1 (5 bases). The ends were cut back, 8 bases at V and 2 bases at J, with 12 bases in the middle. The CDR3 is 13 amino acids. Looked up from germline, CDR1 is KGHDR and CDR2 is SFDVKD. The CDR3, as DNA: TGTGCCACCACTTATCAGGGCCCCTACGAGCAGTACTTC. It encodes CATTYQGPYEQYF.

The J gene is TRBJ2-6, the V gene TRBV9, with 7 bases matching TRBD1. V shed 4 bases, J shed 2 bases, and the junction held 12 bases outside the gene matches. Germline-derived CDR1 and CDR2 are SGDLS and YYNGEE. The CDR3 runs 18 residues. CDR3 sequence (DNA): TGTGCCAGCAGCCCCTCTGGGACAGTAGTAACTGGGGCCAACGTCCTGACTTTC. Amino acids: CASSPSGTVVTGANVLTF.

This chain uses TRBV7-8 with TRBJ2-7; D may be TRBD1 (6 bases). Per germline, CDR1 SGHVS and CDR2 FQNEAQ. Trimming took off 5 bases at V and 0 bases at J, with 17 bases between the two ends. This CDR3 is 16 amino acids long. The CDR3 nucleotides read TGTGCCAGCAGCCTAGGGGCCCAGGGGAACTCCTACGAGCAGTACTTC. It is translated as CASSLGAQGNSYEQYF.